In its sample, the clone carrying this T cell receptor (beta chain) was seen once. As yet, its antigen is unknown. The data were taken from a study of vaccination and CD4 T cells after COVID-19. Study-wide results and caveats: Vaccine-specific clones numbering 304 of 307 showed spike mono-reactivity in convalescent patients.

Germline-derived CDR1 and CDR2 are SGHTA and FQGNSA. Between the trimmed V and J ends, which lost 1 base and 10 bases, there was a span of 17 bases. This CDR3 comprises 15 residues. Stated treatment: roughly ten-day PBMC culture with coronavirus spike peptide pools or control peptides (ViraFEST assay). At the Johns Hopkins FTIC core, DNA taken from cultured CD4+ T cells was sequenced by way of the Oncomine TCR Beta short-read assay. Cultured CD4+ T cells yielded the extracted genomic DNA. TCRdb recomputed calls from the PCR reads with MiXCR, one row per CDR3 protein. Seen here are around 8,300 distinct CDR3 sequences, over 45% observed once, and the top ten hold 15% to 25%.

J is TRBJ1-5 and V is TRBV7-2, with unresolved D. Sequenced sample: CD4+ T cells from blood, cultured in vitro. The sequence was collected from a human donor who had recovered from COVID-19. The CDR3 loop reads CASSLEEAGSSPQHF. The CDR3 nucleotides read TGTGCCAGCAGCTTAGAGGAGGCAGGATCAAGCCCCCAGCATTTT.